The subject of this entry is one T cell receptor beta chain. This specimen belongs to a study of blood T cell repertoires in COVID-19. Original handling: Estimated nucleated cell counts came from reference gene primer amplification. Repertoires were generated with immunoSEQ multiplex PCR, while TCRdb's copy carries only in-frame clones and drops some. That table supplies the V and J calls and clone size; D and trimming were determined from the DNA. The sample includes about 130,000 clones, approximately 77% of them seen just once. CDR3 length equals 16 residues. With V trimmed by 4 bases and J by 7 bases, 8 bases remained unmatched. The germline V gene encodes CDR1 SGHVS and CDR2 FQNEAQ.

The sequencing input was peripheral blood. The source is a man older than 75 with acute or convalescent COVID-19. The rearrangement joins TRBV7-8 to TRBJ2-2; 11 bases map to TRBD2. CDR3 residues: CASSSILAGAGGELFF. The CDR3 DNA sequence: TGTGCCAGCAGCTCCATACTAGCGGGGGCGGGCGGGGAGCTGTTTTTT.